A single sample gave rise to the 8 T cell receptor beta chains below, sequenced in a study of T cell responses to AZD1222 COVID-19 vaccine. Profiled with immunoSEQ multiplex PCR; TCRdb holds only in-frame clones, not every one. This table has approximately 100,000 clones, roughly nine tenths appearing once. The source material was peripheral blood, sampled on day 0 of AZD1222 vaccination. The receptor source for this set is an adult in good health.

The V call is TRBV2, the J call TRBJ1-5; D unresolved. The CDR3 is made up of 14 amino acids. CDR1 and CDR2 from the germline V gene are SNHLY and FYNNEI. V lost 4 bases to trimming and J lost 6 bases, with 13 bases between them. CDR3 in DNA: TGTGCCAGCAGTGTGTCTCCGAAGGGTCAGCCCCAGCATTTT. Amino acid sequence: CASSVSPKGQPQHF.

V and J are TRBV20-1 and TRBJ1-4; D unresolved. This CDR3 spans 11 amino acids. Germline loops: CDR1 DFQATT, CDR2 SNEGSKA (reference sequence). Trimming removed 3 bases at V and 8 bases at J, with 7 bases between. The CDR3, as DNA: TGCAGTGCTAGTCTTGTCGAAAAACTGTTTTTT. Its protein is CSASLVEKLFF.

This clone was observed a few times. Other nucleotide sequences in the sample specify the same CDR3. The genes are TRBV9 and TRBJ1-6, with 9 positions matching TRBD1. In germline, CDR1 is SGDLS, CDR2 YYNGEE. The CDR3 consists of 15 residues. The ends lost 0 bases at V and 10 bases at J; junction bases unmatched: 5. The CDR3 loop is CASSVETGGSSPLHF. As DNA, the CDR3 is TGTGCCAGCAGCGTAGAGACAGGGGGGTCATCACCCCTCCACTTT.

The CDR3 region is CASSQEGLAGGPNEQFF. The CDR3 bases are TGTGCCAGCAGCCAAGAGGGACTAGCGGGGGGCCCCAATGAGCAGTTCTTC. The rearrangement joins TRBV3-1 (or the pseudogene TRBV3-2) to TRBJ2-1; 15 positions match TRBD2. Germline lookup yields CDR1 LGHDT and CDR2 YNNKEL (reference sequence). CDR3 size: 17 residues. With 0 bases clipped from V and 6 bases from J, the junction kept 3 bases outside the gene matches.

The chain employs TRBV11-2 and TRBJ2-6; possible D gene TRBD1, 6 bases. CDR1 is SGHAT and CDR2 is FQNNGV in the germline V gene. The CDR3 spans 13 residues. V gave up 4 bases and J gave up 8 bases, with 9 bases separating them. The DNA of the CDR3 is TGTGCCAGCAGCTACGGGACACCCAACGTCCTGACTTTC. Translating gives CASSYGTPNVLTF. The full variable domain, in which reference TRBV11-2 and TRBJ2-6 provide the parts outside the CDR3, is EAGVAQSPRYKIIEKRQSVAFWCNPISGHATLYWYQQILGQGPKLLIQFQNNGVVDDSQLPKDRFSAERLKGVDSTLKIQPAKLEDSAVYLCASSYGTPNVLTFGAGSRLTVL.

The chain uses TRBV4-1 and TRBJ1-6; TRBD1 might be the D (5 bases). Germline-derived CDR1 and CDR2 are MGHRA and YSYEKL. CDR3 length equals 15 residues. Trimming cost V 1 base and J 9 bases, with 13 bases left between them. CDR3 sequence (DNA): TGCGCCAGCAGCCAAGGTGTAGGGGTTAGTTCACCCCTCCACTTT. Translated, it gives CASSQGVGVSSPLHF.

The V and J genes are TRBV5-1 and TRBJ1-1, with D tentatively TRBD1 (6 bases). Germline V gene lookup returns CDR1 SGHRS and CDR2 YFSETQ. The CDR3 is made up of 16 amino acids. The V gene lost 1 base and the J gene lost 7 bases, with 20 bases spanning the gap. CDR3 nucleotide sequence: TGCGCCAGCAGCTTGCCTAGGACCGAGGGGGAGGATGAAGCTTTCTTT. Its translation: CASSLPRTEGEDEAFF.

The chain employs TRBV9 and TRBJ2-2; tentatively, D is TRBD2 (5 bases). Germline assignment: CDR1 SGDLS and CDR2 YYNGEE. The length of the CDR3 is 16 residues. V gave up 4 bases and J gave up 0 bases, with 13 bases separating them. CDR3 nucleotides: TGTGCCAGCAGCCTCCCCAGCGGCGCGAACACCGGGGAGCTGTTTTTT. This codes for CASSLPSGANTGELFF.